This T cell receptor (beta chain) is from a study of vaccination and CD4 T cells after COVID-19. Study overall: Cells were stimulated with overlapping spike peptide pools from SARS-CoV-2, HCoV-NL63, HCoV-OC43 and HCoV-229E. Study-level points and caveats: In convalescent patients, 304 of 307 vaccine-specific clones were spike mono-reactive.

CDR1 is SGHVS and CDR2 is FNYEAQ in the germline V gene. V was pared by 6 bases and J by 1 base, with 9 bases between. The CDR3 spans 13 residues. Sequenced with the Oncomine TCR Beta short-read assay was DNA taken from cultured CD4+ T cells. TCRdb used MiXCR to reprocess the PCR reads, holding one entry per CDR3 protein. The sample yields over 10,000 distinct CDR3 sequences, around 38% seen once. To note about this clonotype: Antigen unknown.

This sample's treatment: roughly 10-day PBMC culture with coronavirus spike peptide pools or control peptides (ViraFEST assay). ViraFEST sequenced TCRs after peptide-pool expansion of antigen-specific T cells. Some 2.2 million PBMCs per well were cultured with about 10 IU/ml IL-2 and 8.5 to 10 ug/ml peptide pools. Sequencing used CD4+ T cells from blood, cultured in vitro, obtained after SARS-CoV-2 vaccination. This receptor was identified in a human donor who had recovered from COVID-19. This chain links TRBV7-6 with TRBJ1-1; D uncertain. The CDR3 reads CASSRLENTEAFF. CDR3 nucleotides: TGTGCCAGCAGTAGACTGGAGAACACTGAAGCTTTCTTT.